Sequencing of this TCR beta chain was carried out in a study of control samples from healthy donors and cancer patients. Method: immunoSEQ multiplex PCR; TCRdb's copy keeps in-frame clones and lacks some. The sample records about 84,000 clones, around 92% being singletons. Germline CDR1 reads MNHEY; CDR2 reads SVGAGI. Trimming cost V 6 bases and J 6 bases; bases outside gene matches: 7. The CDR3 covers 13 residues. Sequenced input: blood. The TCR comes from a man aged 50-59 years in good health. This chain uses TRBV6-5 with TRBJ1-1, with 7 nucleotides matching TRBD1. CDR3 coding DNA: TGTGCCAGCAGACCACAGGGGTTCGCTGAAGCTTTCTTT. Translation: CASRPQGFAEAFF.